The clone carrying this T cell receptor beta chain was seen a handful of times. The antigen remains undetermined. The source of the sample is a study of T-cell memory formation after mild COVID-19. Study findings and constraints: Researchers could not confirm that second-wave clones peaking on day 37 targeted SARS-CoV-2.

V lost 6 bases, J lost 9 bases, and 14 bases lay in between. CDR3 length equals 12 residues. The germline CDR1 and CDR2 sequences are MNHEY and SVGAGI. From the 5' RACE reads, TCRdb called clonotypes with MiXCR, one entry per CDR3 protein. The data contain about half a million distinct CDR3 sequences, about 20% of them singletons. Sequenced: PBMCs or a T cell subset sorted from them (not recorded which). This sequence was found in an adult woman who had mild COVID-19 (a few samples of this study predate the infection). Cell type and time point are not known. The chain couples TRBV6-5 to TRBJ2-5; D is unresolved. The CDR3 DNA sequence: TGTGCCAGCAGGACCGGGCAAATGGCCCAGTACTTC. Amino acid sequence: CASRTGQMAQYF.